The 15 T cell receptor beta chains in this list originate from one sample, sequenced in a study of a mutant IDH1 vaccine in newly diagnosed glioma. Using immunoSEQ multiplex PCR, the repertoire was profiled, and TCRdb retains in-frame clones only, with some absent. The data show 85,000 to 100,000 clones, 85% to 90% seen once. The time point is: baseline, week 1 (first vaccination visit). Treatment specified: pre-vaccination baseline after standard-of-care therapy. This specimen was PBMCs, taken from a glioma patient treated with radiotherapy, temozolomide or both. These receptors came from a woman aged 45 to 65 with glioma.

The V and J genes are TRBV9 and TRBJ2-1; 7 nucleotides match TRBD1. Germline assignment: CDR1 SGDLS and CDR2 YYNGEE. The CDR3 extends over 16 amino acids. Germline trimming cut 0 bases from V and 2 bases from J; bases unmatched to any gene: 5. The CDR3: CASSVDPGTAYNEQFF. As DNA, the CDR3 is TGTGCCAGCAGCGTAGATCCCGGGACAGCCTACAATGAGCAGTTCTTC.

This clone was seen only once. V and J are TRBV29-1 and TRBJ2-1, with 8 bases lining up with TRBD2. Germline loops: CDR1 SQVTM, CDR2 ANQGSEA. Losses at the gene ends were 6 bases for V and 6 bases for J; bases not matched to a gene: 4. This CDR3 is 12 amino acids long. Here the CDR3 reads CSVLREVNEQFF. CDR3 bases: TGCAGCGTGCTGCGGGAGGTCAATGAGCAGTTCTTC.

The CDR3 is CASSEEETGGQPQHF. In DNA, the CDR3 is TGTGCCAGCAGTGAAGAAGAGACAGGGGGTCAGCCCCAGCATTTT. The rearrangement links TRBV6-1 to TRBJ1-5, with TRBD1 matching 9 bases. CDR3 length equals 15 residues. Trimming took 1 base from V and 6 from J; bases not matched to a gene: 4. Germline V gives CDR1 MNHNS, CDR2 SASEGT.

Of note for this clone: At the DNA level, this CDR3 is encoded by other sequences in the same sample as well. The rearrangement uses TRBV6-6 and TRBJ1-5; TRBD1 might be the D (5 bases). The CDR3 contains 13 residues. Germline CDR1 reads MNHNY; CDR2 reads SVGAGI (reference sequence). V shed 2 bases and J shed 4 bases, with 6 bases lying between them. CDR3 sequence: CASSYGGNQPQHF. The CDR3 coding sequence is TGTGCCAGCAGTTACGGGGGAAATCAGCCCCAGCATTTT.

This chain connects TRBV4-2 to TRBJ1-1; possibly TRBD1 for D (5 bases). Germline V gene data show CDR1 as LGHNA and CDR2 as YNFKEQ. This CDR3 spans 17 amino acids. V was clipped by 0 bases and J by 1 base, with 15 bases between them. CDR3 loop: CASSQEKGTVKNTEAFF. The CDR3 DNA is TGTGCCAGCAGCCAAGAGAAGGGGACGGTAAAGAACACTGAAGCTTTCTTT.

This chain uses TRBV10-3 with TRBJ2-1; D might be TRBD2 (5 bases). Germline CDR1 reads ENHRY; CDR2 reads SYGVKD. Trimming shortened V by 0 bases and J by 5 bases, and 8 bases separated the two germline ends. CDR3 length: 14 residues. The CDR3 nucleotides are TGTGCCATCAGTGAGTCGGGGAGAGACAATGAGCAGTTCTTC. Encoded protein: CAISESGRDNEQFF.

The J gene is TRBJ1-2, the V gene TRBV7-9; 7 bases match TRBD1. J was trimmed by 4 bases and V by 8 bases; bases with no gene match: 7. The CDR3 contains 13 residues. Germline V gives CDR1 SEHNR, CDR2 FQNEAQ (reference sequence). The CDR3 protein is CASRREGAYGYTF. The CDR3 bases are TGTGCCAGCCGCCGTGAGGGGGCCTATGGCTACACCTTC.

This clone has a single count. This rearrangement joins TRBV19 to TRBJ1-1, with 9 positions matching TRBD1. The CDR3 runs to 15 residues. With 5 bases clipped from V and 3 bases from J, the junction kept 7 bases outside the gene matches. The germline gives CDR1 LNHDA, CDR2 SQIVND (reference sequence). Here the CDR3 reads CASSPGTGRDTEAFF. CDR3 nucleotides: TGTGCCAGTAGTCCGGGGACAGGGAGGGACACTGAAGCTTTCTTT. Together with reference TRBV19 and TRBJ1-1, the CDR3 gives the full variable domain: DGGITQSPKYLFRKEGQNVTLSCEQNLNHDAMYWYRQDPGQGLRLIYYSQIVNDFQKGDIAEGYSVSREKKESFPLTVTSAQKNPTAFYLCASSPGTGRDTEAFFGQGTRLTVV.

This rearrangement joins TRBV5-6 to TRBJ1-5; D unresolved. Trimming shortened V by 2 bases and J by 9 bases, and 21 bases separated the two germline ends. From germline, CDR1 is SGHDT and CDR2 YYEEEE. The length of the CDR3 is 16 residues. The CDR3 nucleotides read TGTGCCAGCAGCTTACGGGGTTTGTCCGATATGGTGCCCCAGCATTTT. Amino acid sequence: CASSLRGLSDMVPQHF.

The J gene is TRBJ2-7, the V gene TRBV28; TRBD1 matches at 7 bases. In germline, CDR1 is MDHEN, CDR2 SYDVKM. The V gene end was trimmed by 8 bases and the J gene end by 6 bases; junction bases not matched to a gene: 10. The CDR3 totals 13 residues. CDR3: CASCRTGVSEQYF. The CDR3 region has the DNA TGTGCCAGCTGTCGGACAGGTGTCTCCGAGCAGTACTTC.

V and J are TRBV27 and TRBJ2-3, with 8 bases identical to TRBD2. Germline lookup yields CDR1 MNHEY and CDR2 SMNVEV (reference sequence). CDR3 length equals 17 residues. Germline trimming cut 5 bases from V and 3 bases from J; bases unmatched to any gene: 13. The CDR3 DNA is TGTGCCAGCAGTCGTAGCCCAGGACTAGCAGGAACAGATACGCAGTATTTT. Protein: CASSRSPGLAGTDTQYF.

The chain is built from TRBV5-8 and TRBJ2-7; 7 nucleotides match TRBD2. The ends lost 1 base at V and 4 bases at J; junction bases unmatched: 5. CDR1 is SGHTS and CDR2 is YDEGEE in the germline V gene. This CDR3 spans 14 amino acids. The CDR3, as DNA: TGTGCCAGCAGCTTGTGGGCGGGAGAATACGAGCAGTACTTC. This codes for CASSLWAGEYEQYF.

The chain's CDR3 is CASSPSGGPYNEQFF. The CDR3 nucleotides read TGTGCCAGCAGTCCCTCCGGAGGACCCTACAATGAGCAGTTCTTC. The J gene is TRBJ2-1, the V gene TRBV27; a possible D gene is TRBD2 (5 bases). The CDR3 runs to 15 residues. The germline V gene has CDR1 MNHEY and CDR2 SMNVEV (reference sequence). Trimming took 5 bases from V and 2 from J, leaving 13 bases between them.

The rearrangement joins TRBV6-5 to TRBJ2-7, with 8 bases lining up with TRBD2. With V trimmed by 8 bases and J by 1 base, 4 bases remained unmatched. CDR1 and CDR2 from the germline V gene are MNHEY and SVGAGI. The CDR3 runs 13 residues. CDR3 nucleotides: TGTGCCAGCGGGGCTAGCGGGTCCTACGAGCAGTACTTC. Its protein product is CASGASGSYEQYF.

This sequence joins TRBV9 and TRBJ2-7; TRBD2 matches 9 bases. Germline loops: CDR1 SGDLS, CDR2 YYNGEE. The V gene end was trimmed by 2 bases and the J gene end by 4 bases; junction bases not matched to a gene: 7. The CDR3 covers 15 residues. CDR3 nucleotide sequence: TGTGCCAGCAGCGTCTTAGCGGGAGAAACTTACGAGCAGTACTTC. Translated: CASSVLAGETYEQYF. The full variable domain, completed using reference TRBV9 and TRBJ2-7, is DSGVTQTPKHLITATGQRVTLRCSPRSGDLSVYWYQQSLDQGLQFLIQYYNGEERAKGNILERFSAQQFPDLHSELNLSSLELGDSALYFCASSVLAGETYEQYFGPGTRLTVT.